This section outlines one T cell receptor beta chain sequence together with its context. Its antigen is unknown. The CDR3 extends over 15 amino acids. Trimming shortened V by 5 bases and J by 2 bases, and 16 bases separated the two germline ends. CDR1 MNHEY and CDR2 SMNVEV come from the germline V gene (reference sequence). This sample was included in a study of cytomegalovirus exposure and HLA in healthy donors. About the study: Among about 380 genotyped donors, more than 65% fell in the Caucasian-associated ancestry cluster. Findings and limits, study-wide: Previously analyzed data showed that most TCR beta V segments were productive at a frequency of about 87% or about 30%. Generally TCR sequences proved uncommon, though certain public TCRs appeared in numerous donors.

This PCR relied on a set of 60 Vbeta primers and 13 Jbeta primers. Sequencing used immunoSEQ multiplex PCR; TCRdb keeps in-frame clones, though not all of them. The sample table includes about 46,000 clones. The chain recombines TRBV27 with TRBJ2-7, with D perhaps TRBD1 (6 bases). Sequencing input: PBMCs. The TCR originated in a woman in her thirties or forties in good health and CMV-seronegative. CDR3 residues: CASSAPTGTAYEQYF. Written as DNA, the CDR3 is TGTGCCAGCAGTGCGCCGACAGGAACGGCCTACGAGCAGTACTTC.